The rows below give T cell receptor beta chains drawn from one sample of a study of T cell responses to AZD1222 COVID-19 vaccine. The table came from immunoSEQ multiplex PCR; TCRdb's copy has only in-frame clones and leaves some out. The repertoire has around 170,000 clones, approximately 91% of them found once; the top ten carry 0.99%. The starting material was peripheral blood, obtained on day 0 of AZD1222 vaccination. These TCRs come from an adult in good health. The CDR3 runs from the conserved cysteine through the conserved F or W. A D gene is named only where the DNA matches it firmly. Some rows have no size entry. The others give once, few or many, or a class for an expanded clone.

J | D | size | V | DNA | CDR3
TRBJ1-5 | . | few | TRBV10-2 | TGCGCCAGCAAACCGGATCTAAGCAATCAGCCCCAGCATTTT | CASKPDLSNQPQHF
TRBJ1-1 | . | . | TRBV12-3/TRBV12-4 | TGTGCCAGCAGTTTCTTACAGAACACTGAAGCTTTCTTT | CASSFLQNTEAFF
TRBJ2-7 | TRBD2 | . | TRBV15 | TGTGCCACCAGCAGAACCCCGGGACTAGCGGACCCGACCTCCTACGAGCAGTACTTC | CATSRTPGLADPTSYEQYF
TRBJ2-7 | TRBD1 | many | TRBV5-8 | TGTGCCAGCAGCTCTACGAATAAAGGACAGGGGGCCGAGCAGTACTTC | CASSSTNKGQGAEQYF
TRBJ2-7 | . | . | TRBV25-1 | TGTGCCAGCAGTGAATTGCGAGGGTACTCCTACGAGCAGTACTTC | CASSELRGYSYEQYF
TRBJ1-5 | . | . | TRBV10-3 | TGTGCCATCAGTCGAGGGGTCGGGGGCAATCAGCCCCAGCATTTT | CAISRGVGGNQPQHF
TRBJ2-6 | . | . | TRBV4-2 | TGTGCCAGCAGCCAATCTCAGGGGTTGGTGACTGGGGCCAACGTCCTGACTTTC | CASSQSQGLVTGANVLTF
TRBJ2-3 | . | . | TRBV5-6 | TGTGCCAGCAGACGGGGCACAGATACGCAGTATTTT | CASRRGTDTQYF
TRBJ1-4 | . | . | TRBV12-3/TRBV12-4 | TGTGCCAGCAGTTTACAGGGCGAAAAACTGTTTTTT | CASSLQGEKLFF
TRBJ2-7 | . | . | TRBV28 | TGTGCCAGCAGTCCAGGCGGAGACAGAGAATACGAGCAGTACTTC | CASSPGGDREYEQYF
TRBJ1-6 | . | . | TRBV2 | TGTGCCAGCAGTGAAGCAGGGCCCCGAATTGGTTCACCCCTCCACTTT | CASSEAGPRIGSPLHF
TRBJ1-1 | . | . | TRBV20-1 | TGCAGTGCTATTGGACAGACAGAAGCTTTCTTT | CSAIGQTEAFF
TRBJ2-7 | TRBD1 | once | TRBV27 | TGTGCCAGCAGTTACTGGGACAGCTACGAGCAGTACTTC | CASSYWDSYEQYF
TRBJ1-2 | . | . | TRBV15 | TGTGCCACCAGCAGAGATCCGAACAGTAACTATGGCTACACCTTC | CATSRDPNSNYGYTF
TRBJ1-1 | . | . | TRBV4-3 | TGCGCCAGCAGCCAACGGTTGAACACTGAAGCTTTCTTT | CASSQRLNTEAFF
TRBJ1-2 | TRBD1 | . | TRBV5-1 | TGCGCCAGCAGCTTGGGGCAGGGGGTCGTCTATGGCTACACCTTC | CASSLGQGVVYGYTF
TRBJ2-1 | . | . | TRBV19 | TGTGCCATCACAAGGCTCCTCTTCGGGGGATACAATGAGCAGTTCTTC | CAITRLLFGGYNEQFF
TRBJ1-2 | . | few | TRBV9 | TGTGCCAGCAGCGGAAGACAGCAGCCCGACTATGGCTACACCTTC | CASSGRQQPDYGYTF
TRBJ1-2 | . | . | TRBV28 | TGTGCCAGCAGTTTCAGGGACGGCTACACCTTC | CASSFRDGYTF
TRBJ2-2 | TRBD2 | . | TRBV18 | TGTGCCAGCTCACCATCTAGCGGGAAATCCGGGGAGCTGTTTTTT | CASSPSSGKSGELFF
TRBJ2-5 | TRBD2 | . | TRBV4-2 | TGTGCCAGCAGCCAAGATCTGGCGGGGGATTCAGAGACCCAGTACTTC | CASSQDLAGDSETQYF
TRBJ2-7 | TRBD1 | few | TRBV15 | TGTGCCACCAGCAGAGATCCTTCGGGACAGGTCTACGAGCAGTACTTC | CATSRDPSGQVYEQYF
TRBJ2-7 | TRBD2 | . | TRBV28 | TGTGCCAGCAGTCCCTTTATTTCCCGAATTATAGCGGGGCTTGGCGACGAGCAGTACTTC | CASSPFISRIIAGLGDEQYF
TRBJ1-3 | . | . | TRBV13 | TGTGCCAGCAGCTTCTGGCTTCCCGGCTCTGGAAACACCATATATTTT | CASSFWLPGSGNTIYF
TRBJ1-5 | . | . | TRBV5-1 | TGCGCCAGCAGCCCGAACCCGATGGAGAGTGGTGTCAATCAGCCCCAGCATTTT | CASSPNPMESGVNQPQHF
TRBJ2-7 | . | . | TRBV6-6 | TGTGCCAGCAGTTACGGGGGGATGGAGTACTTC | CASSYGGMEYF
TRBJ1-5 | . | . | TRBV18 | TGTGCCAGCTCGGCGCAGGTCGTGAATCAGCCCCAGCATTTT | CASSAQVVNQPQHF
TRBJ1-4 | TRBD1 | . | TRBV4-3 | TGCGCCAGCAGCCAAACAGGGGCTGCAACTAATGAAAAACTGTTTTTT | CASSQTGAATNEKLFF
TRBJ1-4 | . | . | TRBV19 | TGTGCCAGTAGTGCACGGACAGTCCCTAGCGAAAAACTGTTTTTT | CASSARTVPSEKLFF
TRBJ2-7 | . | . | TRBV29-1 | TGCAGCGTGAGCCCCGATGCGGGAGCGGAAGGGGGGGAGTACTTC | CSVSPDAGAEGGEYF
TRBJ2-4 | . | . | TRBV12-5 | TGTGCTAGTGGTTTGGCGGAAAACATTCAGTACTTC | CASGLAENIQYF
TRBJ2-1 | . | . | TRBV5-6 | TGTGCCAGCAGCCGAAAACTCCAGGGCCACTCCTACAATGAGCAGTTCTTC | CASSRKLQGHSYNEQFF
TRBJ2-1 | . | . | TRBV11-2 | TGTGCCAGCAGCTTAGTGGTATTGGCGTGGGGACGGCGAAATGAGCAGTTCTTC | CASSLVVLAWGRRNEQFF
TRBJ1-2 | . | . | TRBV15 | TGTGCCACCAGCAGAGACAGGGAACGCTACACCTTC | CATSRDRERYTF
TRBJ2-1 | . | . | TRBV7-9 | TGTGCCAGCAGCCAAGGGGGGACCTCCCAGGGTTACAATGAGCAGTTCTTC | CASSQGGTSQGYNEQFF
TRBJ2-7 | TRBD2 | . | TRBV14 | TGTGCCAGCAGCCAGACGCAAGCGGGAGGACTCTACGAGCAGTACTTC | CASSQTQAGGLYEQYF
TRBJ1-4 | TRBD1 | . | TRBV7-6 | TGTGCCAGCAGCACGCAGGACAGGGGCGCGACAAAACTGTTTTTT | CASSTQDRGATKLFF
TRBJ1-4 | TRBD1 | once | TRBV2 | TGTGCCAGCAAGCCAGACAGGGGTGAAAAACTGTTTTTT | CASKPDRGEKLFF
TRBJ2-7 | TRBD2 | . | TRBV5-1 | TGCGCCAGCAGCTGGGGAGGGCACAGGAGCTCCTACGAGCAGTACTTC | CASSWGGHRSSYEQYF
TRBJ1-6 | TRBD1 | . | TRBV27 | TGTGCCAGCAGTTCCCTTTGGGAACAGGGGAACATCAATTCACCCCTCCACTTT | CASSSLWEQGNINSPLHF
TRBJ1-4 | TRBD1 | . | TRBV10-3 | TGTGCCATCAGCCGAGGGACAGCAACTAATGAAAAACTGTTTTTT | CAISRGTATNEKLFF
TRBJ1-2 | . | . | TRBV11-2 | TGTGCCAGCAGCTTAGATCTGGGCGTGGGCTACACCTTC | CASSLDLGVGYTF
TRBJ2-5 | TRBD1 | . | TRBV6-5 | TGTGCCAGCAGGGAGTGGACAGGGGGCCAAGAGACCCAGTACTTC | CASREWTGGQETQYF
TRBJ2-7 | . | . | TRBV9 | TGTGCCAGCAGCGTAGTGCCAGGGAAAGGAGAGCAGTACTTC | CASSVVPGKGEQYF
TRBJ2-1 | TRBD2 | few | TRBV7-9 | TGTGCCAGCAGCTTGACTAGCGGGAAAAATGAGCAGTTCTTC | CASSLTSGKNEQFF
TRBJ1-4 | . | . | TRBV6-5 | TGTGCCAGCAGTTACAGTGCAACTAATGAAAAACTGTTTTTT | CASSYSATNEKLFF
TRBJ2-6 | . | . | TRBV5-1 | TGCGCCAGCAGCTTGGGACGGAGCTCTGGGGCCAACGTCCTGACTTTC | CASSLGRSSGANVLTF
TRBJ1-4 | . | . | TRBV6-2/TRBV6-3 | TGTGCCAGCAGTTACTCGTGGTCAGAACTGTTTTTT | CASSYSWSELFF
TRBJ2-2 | . | . | TRBV7-3 | TGTGCCAGCAGCCCCCAGAACACCGGGGAGCTGTTTTTT | CASSPQNTGELFF
TRBJ2-1 | TRBD2 | . | TRBV7-8 | TGTGCCAGCAGCTTAGGGGTCTTAGCGGGGAATGAGCAGTTCTTC | CASSLGVLAGNEQFF
TRBJ1-2 | . | . | TRBV7-6 | TGTGCCAGCAGCCCACCCGGGACCGGGAACTATGGCTACACCTTC | CASSPPGTGNYGYTF
TRBJ1-4 | . | . | TRBV5-1 | TGCGCCAGCAGCTTGGCCCAGAATGAAAAACTGTTTTTT | CASSLAQNEKLFF
TRBJ2-7 | . | . | TRBV6-2/TRBV6-3 | TGTGCCAGCAGTTTCGGAGAGCAGTACTTC | CASSFGEQYF
TRBJ2-1 | . | . | TRBV3-1/TRBV3-2 | TGTGCCAGCAGCCAAGGAACCAGACAAGCCCAGTTCTTC | CASSQGTRQAQFF
TRBJ2-3 | . | . | TRBV11-3 | TGTGCCAGCAGCTCCTCAGGCTCAGATACGCAGTATTTT | CASSSSGSDTQYF
TRBJ2-7 | . | . | TRBV23-1 | TGCGCCAGCCCGAACCCCGGACAGCAACACTACGAGCAGTACTTC | CASPNPGQQHYEQYF
TRBJ2-3 | TRBD2 | . | TRBV9 | TGTGCCAGCAGCGCGACCCTTAGCGGGTCTAGCACAGATACGCAGTATTTT | CASSATLSGSSTDTQYF
TRBJ2-7 | TRBD2 | . | TRBV19 | TGTGCCAGTAGTGGAGGAAGCGGGGGCACCTCCTACGAGCAGTACTTC | CASSGGSGGTSYEQYF
TRBJ2-3 | TRBD2 | . | TRBV9 | TGTGCCAGCAGCGAGCGGGCCAGCGGGGGGGCCGTTCGCCATACGCAGTATTTT | CASSERASGGAVRHTQYF